Given below is one TCR beta chain in context. The sample is drawn from a study of blood T cell repertoires in COVID-19. Study details: The samples span acute and convalescent COVID-19 from the United States, Italy and Spain. T cells, B-cell-depleted T cells, or PBMCs supplied cDNA or gDNA.

Participants spanned ages about 18 to 90 years and resided in roughly 22 US areas. Authors' methods: The authors estimated nucleated cell counts from reference gene primer amplification. Profiling relied on immunoSEQ multiplex PCR, and the TCRdb table lists in-frame clones only, not all of them. The V and J calls and clone size are taken from that table; D and trimming were inferred from the DNA. The sample consists of about 270,000 clones, 86% of them appearing once. Germline V gene data show CDR1 as KGHSH and CDR2 as LQKENI. The CDR3 is 16 amino acids. The junction had 13 bases not matched to a gene; V was cut back by 5 bases and J by 6 bases.

The sample was PBMCs or T cells enriched from blood (not recorded which). The genes are TRBV18 and TRBJ1-2; 9 bases agree with TRBD1. This TCR was sampled from a woman between 18 and 30 years old who had recovered from COVID-19. DNA of the CDR3: TGTGCCAGCTCAATCTTTAGCCGGGACAGGGATAATGGCTACACCTTC. Protein product: CASSIFSRDRDNGYTF. The whole variable domain, filled in from reference TRBV18 and TRBJ1-2, reads NAGVMQNPRHLVRRRGQEARLRCSPMKGHSHVYWYRQLPEEGLKFMVYLQKENIIDESGMPKERFSAEFPKEGPSILRIQQVVRGDSAAYFCASSIFSRDRDNGYTFGSGTRLTVV.